One sample yielded the 32 T cell receptor beta chains listed below, sequenced in a study of CD8 T cells in Susac syndrome. Reverse transcription of about 0.45 to 1 ug RNA was carried out with random hexamers. One entry per CDR3 protein results from TCRdb running MiXCR on the immunoSEQ multiplex PCR reads. The sample yields tens of thousands of distinct CDR3 sequences, approximately 96% seen once. Sequenced input: CD8+ T cells from PBMCs. The receptor set was obtained from a human donor with Susac syndrome.

The chain couples TRBV5-4 to TRBJ1-6; D is unresolved. The CDR3 runs to 13 residues. CDR1 SGHNT and CDR2 YYREEE come from the germline V gene (reference sequence). The V gene lost 0 bases and the J gene lost 10 bases, with 8 bases spanning the gap. The CDR3 DNA is TGTGCCAGCAGCTTGGCTGATGGGTCACCCCTCCACTTT. Translating it yields CASSLADGSPLHF.

The genes are TRBV19 and TRBJ2-5; D is uncertain. CDR1 is LNHDA and CDR2 is SQIVND in the germline V gene (reference sequence). CDR3 length equals 12 residues. V was trimmed by 1 base and J by 5 bases, leaving 5 bases between them. The CDR3 is CASSIGLETQYF. In nucleotides, the CDR3 is TGTGCCAGTAGTATAGGTTTGGAGACCCAGTACTTC.

The gene calls are TRBV27 and TRBJ2-3; D is undetermined. V gave up 1 base and J gave up 2 bases, with 13 bases separating them. The germline V gene encodes CDR1 MNHEY and CDR2 SMNVEV (reference sequence). The CDR3 is 16 residues long. The CDR3 is CASSLFGIGSTDTQYF. The DNA for the CDR3 is TGTGCCAGCAGTTTATTTGGGATCGGGTCCACAGATACGCAGTATTTT.

The rearrangement links TRBV25-1 to TRBJ1-1; weak D call: TRBD1 (5 bases). The CDR3 is 16 amino acids. V lost 11 bases to trimming and J lost 2 bases, with 24 bases between them. The germline CDR1 and CDR2 sequences are MGHDK and SYGVNS. The CDR3 loop is CAARAAGKGSNTEAFF. The CDR3 bases are TGTGCCGCTCGGGCGGCGGGAAAGGGGTCCAACACTGAAGCTTTCTTT.

The J gene is TRBJ1-1, the V gene TRBV20-1; D is undetermined. V was shortened by 5 bases and J by 4 bases, with 11 bases between the two germline ends. This CDR3 has 12 amino acids. CDR1 and CDR2 from the germline V gene are DFQATT and SNEGSKA (reference sequence). CDR3 loop: CSAPPEGTEAFF. The CDR3 DNA sequence: TGCAGTGCTCCGCCGGAGGGCACTGAAGCTTTCTTT.

The chain combines TRBV29-1 with TRBJ2-5, with 12 nucleotides matching TRBD2. V shed 1 base, J shed 4 bases, and the junction held 7 bases outside the gene matches. Germline V CDR1 and CDR2: SQVTM, ANQGSEA. CDR3 length equals 16 residues. The CDR3 sequence is CSVEGLAGGPGETQYF. The CDR3 DNA is TGCAGCGTTGAAGGGCTAGCGGGGGGGCCCGGAGAGACCCAGTACTTC.

This rearrangement joins TRBV7-2 to TRBJ2-3; D might be TRBD2 (5 bases). Germline CDR1 and CDR2: SGHTA and FQGNSA. This CDR3 contains 15 residues. V was cut by 5 bases and J by 4 bases, with 16 bases left in between. The CDR3 nucleotides read TGTGCCAGCAGCCAGGTGGTCCGGGGTCCAGATACGCAGTATTTT. It yields the protein CASSQVVRGPDTQYF.

The chain combines TRBV3-1 with TRBJ2-5; 14 nucleotides line up with TRBD2. This CDR3 contains 16 residues. Per the germline V gene, CDR1 is LGHDT and CDR2 is YNNKEL (reference sequence). The trim removed 3 bases at V and 5 bases at J, leaving 5 bases unmatched. The CDR3 spells CASSQATSGGAETQYF. The CDR3 DNA reads TGTGCCAGCAGCCAGGCGACTAGCGGGGGGGCGGAGACCCAGTACTTC.

The chain couples TRBV19 to TRBJ2-6; D possibly corresponds to TRBD2 (5 bases). The CDR3 totals 14 residues. V was pared by 6 bases and J by 2 bases, with 8 bases between. Germline lookup yields CDR1 LNHDA and CDR2 SQIVND (reference sequence). The CDR3 here is CASSRGAGANVLTF. The CDR3 DNA reads as TGTGCCAGTAGCCGGGGAGCTGGGGCCAACGTCCTGACTTTC.

This rearrangement joins TRBV29-1 to TRBJ2-5; no definite D call. V dropped 3 bases and J dropped 2 bases, with 4 bases sitting between them. The CDR3 contains 11 residues. Looked up from germline, CDR1 is SQVTM and CDR2 is ANQGSEA. The CDR3 DNA is TGCAGCGTTGACGGACAAGAGACCCAGTACTTC. Translated, it gives CSVDGQETQYF.

The chain has TRBV30 and TRBJ2-1, with D perhaps TRBD1 (5 bases). The germline gives CDR1 GTSNPN, CDR2 SVGIG (reference sequence). V was clipped by 0 bases and J by 6 bases, with 6 bases between them. The length of the CDR3 is 12 residues. Here the CDR3 DNA reads TGTGCCTGGAGTGTAGGGGTCAATGAGCAGTTCTTC. Amino acid sequence: CAWSVGVNEQFF.

The count of this clonotype is one. The rearrangement joins TRBV27 to TRBJ1-5; TRBD1 might be the D (5 bases). This CDR3 is 14 amino acids long. V lost 2 bases, J lost 6 bases, and 11 bases lay in between. From germline, CDR1 is MNHEY and CDR2 SMNVEV (reference sequence). The CDR3 reads CASSLGSGAQPQHF. The CDR3 bases are TGTGCCAGCAGTTTAGGATCTGGGGCTCAGCCCCAGCATTTT.

In DNA, the CDR3 is TGTGCCAGCAGCTCTGGTGACAGTTGCACCTTC. Its protein product is CASSSGDSCTF. V usage is TRBV7-9 and J usage is TRBJ1-2; TRBD1 is a possible D gene (5 bases). V lost 4 bases to trimming and J lost 13 bases, with 13 bases between them. This CDR3 is built from 11 residues. Germline CDR1 is SEHNR and CDR2 is FQNEAQ (reference sequence).

This clonotype was counted a single time. The gene calls are TRBV3-1 and TRBJ2-6; 7 bases are shared with TRBD1. V gave up 5 bases and J gave up 2 bases; unmatched junction bases: 3. CDR3 size: 15 residues. Per the germline V gene, CDR1 is LGHDT and CDR2 is YNNKEL (reference sequence). The CDR3 DNA reads TGTGCCAGCAGCGGCGACAGGGCTGGGGCCAACGTCCTGACTTTC. Its translation: CASSGDRAGANVLTF.

The rearrangement joins TRBV7-3 to TRBJ1-2; 11 bases line up with TRBD1. This CDR3 comprises 15 residues. Germline-derived CDR1 and CDR2 are SGHTA and FQGTGA. V lost 5 bases, J lost 8 bases, and 10 bases stayed unmatched. The CDR3 DNA reads TGTGCCAGCAGCCTCGGGACAGGGGGTAGTGGCGGCTACACCTTC. Residues: CASSLGTGGSGGYTF.

The chain combines TRBV18 with TRBJ2-1; 7 nucleotides align to TRBD2. From germline, CDR1 is KGHSH and CDR2 LQKENI. This CDR3 spans 16 amino acids. J gave up 1 base and V 3 bases, and 6 bases lay outside the gene matches. CDR3 protein: CASSPLPRGSYNEQFF. The CDR3 DNA follows: TGTGCCAGCTCACCCCTACCGCGGGGGTCCTACAATGAGCAGTTCTTC.

The rearrangement joins TRBV29-1 to TRBJ1-1; D remains ambiguous. The CDR3 extends over 12 amino acids. V lost 8 bases, J lost 4 bases, and 14 bases lay in between. The germline CDR1 and CDR2 sequences are SQVTM and ANQGSEA. The CDR3 here is CSSARGGTEAFF. CDR3 coding DNA: TGCAGCTCTGCACGGGGAGGCACTGAAGCTTTCTTT.

CDR3 sequence: CASSFSAGTEAFF. The CDR3, as DNA: TGTGCCAGCAGTTTTTCGGCGGGCACTGAAGCTTTCTTT. The V gene is TRBV27, the J gene TRBJ1-1; D gene ambiguous. Germline lookup yields CDR1 MNHEY and CDR2 SMNVEV (reference sequence). The V end lost 3 bases, the J end lost 4 bases, and 9 bases lay between the germline ends. This CDR3 spans 13 amino acids.

J is TRBJ2-7 and V is TRBV19; 8 bases agree with TRBD1. The CDR3 length is 13 residues. Per germline, CDR1 LNHDA and CDR2 SQIVND (reference sequence). Germline trimming cut 5 bases from V and 3 bases from J; bases unmatched to any gene: 3. CDR3 loop: CASSAGQGYEQYF. Written as DNA, the CDR3 is TGTGCCAGTAGTGCCGGACAGGGCTACGAGCAGTACTTC.

This sequence joins TRBV2 and TRBJ2-1; possibly TRBD1 for D (6 bases). Germline CDR1 SNHLY, CDR2 FYNNEI. This CDR3 has 15 residues. V shed 6 bases and J shed 0 bases, with 12 bases lying between them. CDR3 in amino acids: CASSPGQTSYNEQFF. The CDR3 DNA sequence: TGTGCCAGCAGCCCGGGACAAACCTCCTACAATGAGCAGTTCTTC.

This clonotype was detected only once. The J gene is TRBJ2-2, the V gene TRBV3-1, with 7 bases that match TRBD2. Germline V CDR1 and CDR2: LGHDT, YNNKEL (reference sequence). The CDR3 runs to 15 residues. V shed 2 bases and J 5 bases; nucleotides not matched to a gene: 5. In DNA, the CDR3 is TGTGCCAGCAGCCAATTGGGAGCGGGGACCGGGGAGCTGTTTTTT. Protein: CASSQLGAGTGELFF. Full variable domain (rest looked up from reference TRBV3-1 and TRBJ2-2): DTAVSQTPKYLVTQMGNDKSIKCEQNLGHDTMYWYKQDSKKFLKIMFSYNNKELIINETVPNRFSPKSPDKAHLNLHINSLELGDSAVYFCASSQLGAGTGELFFGEGSRLTVL.

The V call is TRBV11-1, the J call TRBJ2-3, with a tentative D call TRBD2 (6 bases). With 5 bases removed from V and 6 bases from J, the gap between germline ends came to 15 bases. This CDR3 has 14 amino acids. In germline, CDR1 is SGHAT, CDR2 FQDESV (reference sequence). CDR3 amino acids: CASSESSGVDTQYF. The CDR3 nucleotides are TGTGCCAGCAGCGAAAGCTCGGGGGTGGATACGCAGTATTTT. The variable domain in full, with the rest retrieved from reference TRBV11-1 and TRBJ2-3, is EAEVAQSPRYKITEKSQAVAFWCDPISGHATLYWYRQILGQGPELLVQFQDESVVDDSQLPKDRFSAERLKGVDSTLKIQPAELGDSAMYLCASSESSGVDTQYFGPGTRLTVL.

The J gene is TRBJ1-5, the V gene TRBV5-6; TRBD1 might be the D (6 bases). The V end was cut by 6 bases, the J end by 3 bases, with 16 bases between. Germline loops: CDR1 SGHDT, CDR2 YYEEEE. This CDR3 has 15 amino acids. The chain's CDR3 is CASTRETGANQPQHF. In DNA, the CDR3 is TGTGCCAGCACCCGTGAGACGGGGGCCAATCAGCCCCAGCATTTT.

This rearrangement joins TRBV29-1 to TRBJ1-1; 8 nucleotides match TRBD1. The CDR3 contains 15 residues. Germline V gives CDR1 SQVTM, CDR2 ANQGSEA. Trimming took 1 base from V and 3 from J; bases not matched to a gene: 7. The chain's CDR3 is CSVEANRDRHTEAFF. The CDR3, as DNA: TGCAGCGTTGAAGCGAACCGGGACAGGCACACTGAAGCTTTCTTT.

The V call is TRBV20-1, the J call TRBJ1-2, with a possible D match to TRBD1 (5 bases). The CDR3 runs 11 residues. CDR1 is DFQATT, CDR2 SNEGSKA, per germline (reference sequence). Trimming removed 2 bases at V and 5 bases at J, with 6 bases between. The CDR3 bases are TGCAGTGCTAGACAGGGATATGGCTACACCTTC. This gives the protein CSARQGYGYTF.

The chain combines TRBV16 with TRBJ2-7; D may be TRBD2 (6 bases). Trimming took 10 bases from V and 3 from J, leaving 19 bases between them. Per germline, CDR1 KGHSY and CDR2 FQNENV. This CDR3 has 14 amino acids. This CDR3 is CATALAGPSYEQYF. CDR3 in DNA: TGTGCCACCGCGCTTGCGGGGCCAAGCTACGAGCAGTACTTC.

V is TRBV27 and J is TRBJ1-2, with 9 bases matching TRBD1. The CDR3 consists of 13 residues. Germline CDR1 is MNHEY and CDR2 is SMNVEV (reference sequence). J gave up 8 bases and V 6 bases, and 7 bases lay outside the gene matches. This CDR3 reads CASSGQGTWGYTF. In DNA, the CDR3 is TGTGCCAGCAGCGGACAGGGGACTTGGGGCTACACCTTC.

V gene TRBV30 combines with J gene TRBJ1-2, with D tentatively TRBD1 (5 bases). Germline V gives CDR1 GTSNPN, CDR2 SVGIG (reference sequence). This CDR3 is 12 amino acids long. Between the trimmed V and J ends, which lost 8 bases and 7 bases, there was a span of 17 bases. Here the CDR3 reads CARGSGVIGYTF. The CDR3 coding sequence is TGTGCCCGGGGTTCGGGGGTAATTGGCTACACCTTC.

V is TRBV27 and J is TRBJ2-1; no firm D call. Germline V gene data show CDR1 as MNHEY and CDR2 as SMNVEV (reference sequence). The CDR3 runs 15 residues. Trimming removed 4 bases at V and 7 bases at J, with 17 bases between. CDR3 in DNA: TGTGCCAGCAGTTACGTCCCTTATTCGGGTAATGAGCAGTTCTTC. Its translation is CASSYVPYSGNEQFF.

This clonotype occurred once. The chain uses TRBV6-6 and TRBJ2-7, with D possibly being TRBD2 (6 bases). Germline CDR1 is MNHNY and CDR2 is SVGAGI (reference sequence). Between the trimmed V and J ends, which lost 2 bases and 5 bases, there was a span of 7 bases. The CDR3 contains 12 residues. CDR3 DNA: TGTGCCAGCAGTTACGGGGGGAACGAGCAGTACTTC. Translating it yields CASSYGGNEQYF.

The V and J genes are TRBV3-1 and TRBJ2-5; D might be TRBD1 or TRBD2, each matching 6 bases. CDR1 and CDR2 (germline): LGHDT, YNNKEL (reference sequence). Between the trimmed V and J ends, which lost 4 bases and 2 bases, there was a span of 14 bases. The CDR3 covers 15 residues. CDR3 residues: CASSRGATSQETQYF. The CDR3 DNA follows: TGTGCCAGCAGCCGGGGGGCGACGTCGCAAGAGACCCAGTACTTC.

The rearrangement joins TRBV4-3 to TRBJ1-2; D is undetermined. This CDR3 has 15 residues. Germline V gene sequence: CDR1 LGHNA, CDR2 YSLEER. V lost 0 bases and J lost 8, with 16 bases in between. CDR3 amino acids: CASSQDGGIKKGYTF. In DNA, the CDR3 is TGCGCCAGCAGCCAAGATGGCGGGATTAAAAAGGGCTACACCTTC.